One sample yielded the 5 T cell receptor beta chains listed below, sequenced in a study of cytomegalovirus exposure and HLA in healthy donors. The PCR made use of 60 Vbeta and 13 Jbeta primers. Method: immunoSEQ multiplex PCR; TCRdb's copy keeps in-frame clones and lacks some. The data contain roughly 130,000 clones, over 70% of them singletons. Specimen: PBMCs. The receptors here all came from a woman between 40 and 50 years old in good health and CMV-seronegative.

The rearrangement links TRBV7-9 to TRBJ2-1, with D possibly TRBD2 on 6 matching bases. The CDR3 totals 16 residues. CDR1 is SEHNR and CDR2 is FQNEAQ in the germline V gene (reference sequence). V was pared by 1 base and J by 0 bases, with 10 bases between. This CDR3 reads CASSLVGGNSYNEQFF. The CDR3 DNA sequence: TGTGCCAGCAGCTTAGTAGGCGGGAACTCCTACAATGAGCAGTTCTTC. Looking up the rest from reference TRBV7-9 and TRBJ2-1 gives the full variable domain: DTGVSQNPRHKITKRGQNVTFRCDPISEHNRLYWYRQTLGQGPEFLTYFQNEAQLEKSRLLSDRFSAERPKGSFSTLEIQRTEQGDSAMYLCASSLVGGNSYNEQFFGPGTRLTVL.

The chain uses TRBV7-9 and TRBJ2-7; possible D gene TRBD1, 6 bases. V was shortened by 5 bases and J by 4 bases, with 9 bases between the two germline ends. Germline CDR1 and CDR2: SEHNR and FQNEAQ (reference sequence). The CDR3 is 12 amino acids. The CDR3 nucleotides are TGTGCCAGCAGCACACAGGGTTACGAGCAGTACTTC. It codes for CASSTQGYEQYF.

This chain connects TRBV28 to TRBJ2-7; unclear D gene. From germline, CDR1 is MDHEN and CDR2 SYDVKM. This CDR3 is 15 amino acids long. V was clipped by 1 base and J by 0 bases, with 10 bases between them. CDR3 protein: CASSLSSGASYEQYF. In DNA form, the CDR3 reads TGTGCCAGCAGTTTATCCTCCGGAGCCTCCTACGAGCAGTACTTC.

This clone came up once. The V gene is TRBV6-1, the J gene TRBJ2-7, with D maybe TRBD2 (5 bases). Trimming left V 4 bases short and J 3 bases short, with 19 bases between. CDR3 length: 16 residues. Per the germline V gene, CDR1 is MNHNS and CDR2 is SASEGT. Written as DNA, the CDR3 is TGTGCCAGCAGTGTTTCTCCGGGGAGCTTTGACTACGAGCAGTACTTC. Its protein product is CASSVSPGSFDYEQYF.

V gene TRBV19 combines with J gene TRBJ1-2, with D perhaps TRBD1 (5 bases). Germline CDR1 is LNHDA and CDR2 is SQIVND (reference sequence). The V and J ends lost 0 bases and 12 bases respectively, with 17 bases between them. This CDR3 has 14 amino acids. CDR3 nucleotide sequence: TGTGCCAGTAGTATAGATGGACAACCCTCCCGCAACACCTTC. It translates to CASSIDGQPSRNTF.